This T cell receptor (beta chain) was captured in a study of blood T cell repertoires in COVID-19. The overall study: From the United States, Italy and Spain came samples of acute and convalescent COVID-19. T cells, B-cell-depleted T cells, or PBMCs supplied cDNA or gDNA.

In the authors' methods: Amplification with reference gene primers provided the estimates of nucleated cell counts. Measured with immunoSEQ multiplex PCR; TCRdb has only the in-frame clones, and not every one. V, J and clone size were drawn from that table, and D and trimming were deduced from the DNA. The sample lists about 51,000 clones; roughly 84% were seen once. CDR3 size: 10 residues. This receptor was taken from an elderly man with active COVID-19. The specimen was peripheral blood. This chain links TRBV21-1 with TRBJ1-1. TRBV21-1 is recorded as a pseudogene. CDR3 protein: CATPPRSAFF. CDR3 DNA: TGTGCAACGCCACCTAGGTCAGCTTTCTTT.